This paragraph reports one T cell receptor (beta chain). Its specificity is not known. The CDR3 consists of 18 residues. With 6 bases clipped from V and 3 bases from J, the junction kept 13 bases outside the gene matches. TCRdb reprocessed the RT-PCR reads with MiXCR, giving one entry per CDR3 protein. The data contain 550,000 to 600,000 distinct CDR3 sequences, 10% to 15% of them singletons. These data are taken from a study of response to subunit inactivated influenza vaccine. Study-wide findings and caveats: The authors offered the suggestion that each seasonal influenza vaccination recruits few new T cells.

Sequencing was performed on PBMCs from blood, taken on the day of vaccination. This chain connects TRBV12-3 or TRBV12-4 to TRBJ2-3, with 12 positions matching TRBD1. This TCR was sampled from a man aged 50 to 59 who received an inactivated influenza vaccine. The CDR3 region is CASRPGTGGFGVTDTQYF. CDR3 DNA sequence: TGTGCCAGCAGACCCGGGACAGGGGGCTTTGGAGTGACAGATACGCAGTATTTT.